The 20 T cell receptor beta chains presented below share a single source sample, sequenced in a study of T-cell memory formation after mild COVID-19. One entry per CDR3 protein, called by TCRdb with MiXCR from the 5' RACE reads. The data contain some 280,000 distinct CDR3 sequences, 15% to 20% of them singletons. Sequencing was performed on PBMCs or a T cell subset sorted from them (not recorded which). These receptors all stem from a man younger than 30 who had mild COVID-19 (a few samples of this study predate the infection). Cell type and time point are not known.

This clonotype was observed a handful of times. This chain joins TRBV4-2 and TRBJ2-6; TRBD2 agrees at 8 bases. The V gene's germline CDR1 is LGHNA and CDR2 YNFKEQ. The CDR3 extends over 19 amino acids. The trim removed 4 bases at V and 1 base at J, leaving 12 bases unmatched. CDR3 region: CASSLLQRGSLSGANVLTF. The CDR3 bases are TGTGCCAGCAGCCTCCTCCAGCGGGGGTCCCTGTCTGGGGCCAACGTCCTGACTTTC.

CDR3 DNA: TGTGCCAGCAGCCACTCAGTCCGAAGCTCTGGAAACACCATATATTTT. Translating gives CASSHSVRSSGNTIYF. The gene calls are TRBV7-9 and TRBJ1-3; D is undetermined. Germline V gene sequence: CDR1 SEHNR, CDR2 FQNEAQ (reference sequence). Between the trimmed V and J ends, which lost 5 bases and 0 bases, there was a span of 14 bases. The CDR3 is 16 residues long. Using reference TRBV7-9 and TRBJ1-3 for the parts outside the CDR3, the full variable domain is DTGVSQNPRHKITKRGQNVTFRCDPISEHNRLYWYRQTLGQGPEFLTYFQNEAQLEKSRLLSDRFSAERPKGSFSTLEIQRTEQGDSAMYLCASSHSVRSSGNTIYFGEGSWLTVV.

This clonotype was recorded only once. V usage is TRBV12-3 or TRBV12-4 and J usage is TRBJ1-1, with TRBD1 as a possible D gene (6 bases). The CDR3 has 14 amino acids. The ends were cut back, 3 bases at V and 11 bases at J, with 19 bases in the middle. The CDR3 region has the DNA TGTGCCAGCAGTTTCGGACAGACCCTGACGAGGGCTTTCTTT. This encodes CASSFGQTLTRAFF.

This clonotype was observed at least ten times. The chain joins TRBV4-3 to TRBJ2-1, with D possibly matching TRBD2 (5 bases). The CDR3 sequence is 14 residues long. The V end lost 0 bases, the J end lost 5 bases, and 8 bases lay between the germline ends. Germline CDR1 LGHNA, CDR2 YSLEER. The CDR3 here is CASSQDIGDNEQFF. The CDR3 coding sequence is TGCGCCAGCAGCCAAGATATCGGGGACAATGAGCAGTTCTTC.

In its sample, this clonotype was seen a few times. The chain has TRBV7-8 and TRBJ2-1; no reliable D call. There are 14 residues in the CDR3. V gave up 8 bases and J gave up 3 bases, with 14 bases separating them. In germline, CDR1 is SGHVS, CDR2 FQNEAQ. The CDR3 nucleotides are TGTGCCAGCGGACCCTGGAACAGCTACAATGAGCAGTTCTTC. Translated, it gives CASGPWNSYNEQFF.

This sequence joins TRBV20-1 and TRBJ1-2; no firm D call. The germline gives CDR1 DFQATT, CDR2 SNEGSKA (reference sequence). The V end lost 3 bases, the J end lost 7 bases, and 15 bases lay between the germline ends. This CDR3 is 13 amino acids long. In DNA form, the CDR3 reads TGCAGTGCTAGTTGGGGTAGGGTTGGTGGCTACACCTTC. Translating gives CSASWGRVGGYTF.

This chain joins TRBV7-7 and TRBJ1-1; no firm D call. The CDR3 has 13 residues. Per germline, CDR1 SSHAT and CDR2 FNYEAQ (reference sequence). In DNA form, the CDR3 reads TGTGCTACCTCCAGAACAGTGAACACTGAAGCTTTCTTT. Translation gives CATSRTVNTEAFF.

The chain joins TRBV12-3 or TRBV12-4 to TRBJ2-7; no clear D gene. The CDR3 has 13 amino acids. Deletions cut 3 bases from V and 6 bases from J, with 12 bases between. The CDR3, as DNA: TGTGCCAGCAGTTTGTACCGCAGAGGCGAGCAGTACGTC. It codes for CASSLYRRGEQYV.

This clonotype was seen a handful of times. DNA for the CDR3: TGTGCCAGCAGTCAGGTAGTCACAGATACGCAGTATTTT. Its protein product is CASSQVVTDTQYF. V and J are TRBV6-2 or TRBV6-3 and TRBJ2-3, with no clear D. This CDR3 is 13 amino acids long. Trimming pared 5 bases from V and 2 bases from J, leaving 8 bases between. The germline gives CDR1 MNHEY, CDR2 SVGEGT.

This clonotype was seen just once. CDR3 sequence reads: CASSFHDTGDNSPLHF. Written as DNA, the CDR3 is TGTGCCAGCAGCTTCCACGACACCGGAGATAATTCACCCCTCCACTTT. V and J are TRBV7-9 and TRBJ1-6; no clear D. The V and J ends lost 3 bases and 5 bases respectively, with 14 bases between them. In germline, CDR1 is SEHNR, CDR2 FQNEAQ (reference sequence). The CDR3 is 16 residues long.

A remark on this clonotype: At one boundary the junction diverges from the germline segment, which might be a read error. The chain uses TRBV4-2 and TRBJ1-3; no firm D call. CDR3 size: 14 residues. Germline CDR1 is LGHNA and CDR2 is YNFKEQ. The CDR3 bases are TGTGCCAGCACCCAAGAGCAGACTGGAAACACCATATATTTT. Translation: CASTQEQTGNTIYF.

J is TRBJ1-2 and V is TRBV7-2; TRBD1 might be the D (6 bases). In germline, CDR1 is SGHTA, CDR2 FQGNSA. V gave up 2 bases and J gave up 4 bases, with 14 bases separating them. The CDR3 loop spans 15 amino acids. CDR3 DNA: TGTGCCAGCAGCTTAAGGGGGGGAGGTGGCTATGGCTACACCTTC. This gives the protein CASSLRGGGGYGYTF.

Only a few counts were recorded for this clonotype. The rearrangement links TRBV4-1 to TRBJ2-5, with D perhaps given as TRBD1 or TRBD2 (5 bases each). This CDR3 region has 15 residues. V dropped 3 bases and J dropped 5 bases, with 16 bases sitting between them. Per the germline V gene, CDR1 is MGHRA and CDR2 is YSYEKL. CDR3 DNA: TGCGCCAGCAGCCAGCTCGGGACGGGACCGGAGACCCAGTACTTC. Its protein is CASSQLGTGPETQYF.

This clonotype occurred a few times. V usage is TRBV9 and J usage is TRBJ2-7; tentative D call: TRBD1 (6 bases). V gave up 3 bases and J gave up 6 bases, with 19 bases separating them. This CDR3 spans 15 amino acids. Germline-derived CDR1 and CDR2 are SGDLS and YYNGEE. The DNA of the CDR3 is TGTGCCAGCAGCGAAACAGGGTTTTCATTCTCCGAGCAGTACTTC. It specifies CASSETGFSFSEQYF.

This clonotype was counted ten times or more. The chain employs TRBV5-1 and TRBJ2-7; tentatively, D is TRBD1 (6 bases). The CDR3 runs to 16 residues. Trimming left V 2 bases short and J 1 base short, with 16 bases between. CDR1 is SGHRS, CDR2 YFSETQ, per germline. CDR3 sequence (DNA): TGCGCCAGCAGCTTATCTGGGGGCGGACATTCCTACGAGCAGTACTTC. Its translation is CASSLSGGGHSYEQYF.

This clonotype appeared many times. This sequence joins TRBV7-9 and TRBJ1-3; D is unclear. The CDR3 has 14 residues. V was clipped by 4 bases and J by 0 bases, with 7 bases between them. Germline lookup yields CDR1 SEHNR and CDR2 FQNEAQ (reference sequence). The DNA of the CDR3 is TGTGCCAGCAGCTCAAACCTCTCTGGAAACACCATATATTTT. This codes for CASSSNLSGNTIYF.

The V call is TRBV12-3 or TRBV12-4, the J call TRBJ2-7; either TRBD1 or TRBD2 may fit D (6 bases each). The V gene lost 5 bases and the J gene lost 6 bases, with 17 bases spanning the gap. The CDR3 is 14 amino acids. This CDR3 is CASSRPTRGPEQYF. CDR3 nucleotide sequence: TGTGCCAGCAGTCGCCCCACCCGGGGGCCCGAGCAGTACTTC.

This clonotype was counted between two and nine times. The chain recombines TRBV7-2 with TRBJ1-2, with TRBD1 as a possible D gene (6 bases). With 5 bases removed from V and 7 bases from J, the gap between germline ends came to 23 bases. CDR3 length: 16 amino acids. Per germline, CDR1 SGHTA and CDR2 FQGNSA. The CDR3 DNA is TGTGCCAGCAGCCCCAGCTTGGGGCAGGGGCCGTTTGGCTACACCTTC. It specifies CASSPSLGQGPFGYTF. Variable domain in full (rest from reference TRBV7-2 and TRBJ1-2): GAGVSQSPSNKVTEKGKDVELRCDPISGHTALYWYRQSLGQGLEFLIYFQGNSAPDKSGLPSDRFSAERTGGSVSTLTIQRTQQEDSAVYLCASSPSLGQGPFGYTFGSGTRLTVV.

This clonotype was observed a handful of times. The CDR3 region has the DNA TGCAGTGCTGGGACCGTCCAGCATTTT. This translates into CSAGTVQHF. The chain is built from TRBV20-1 and TRBJ1-5, with D maybe TRBD1 (5 bases). V was pared by 5 bases and J by 12 bases, with 8 bases between. This CDR3 is 9 amino acids long. Germline V gene sequence: CDR1 DFQATT, CDR2 SNEGSKA (reference sequence).

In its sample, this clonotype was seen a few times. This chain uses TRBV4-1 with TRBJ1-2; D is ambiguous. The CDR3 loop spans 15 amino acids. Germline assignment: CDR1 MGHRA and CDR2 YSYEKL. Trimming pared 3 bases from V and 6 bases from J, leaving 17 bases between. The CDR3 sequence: CASSHNRERVNGYTF. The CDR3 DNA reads TGCGCCAGCAGCCATAATAGGGAGAGGGTTAATGGCTACACCTTC.